This TCR beta chain is from a study of blood T cell repertoires in COVID-19. Measured with immunoSEQ multiplex PCR; TCRdb has only the in-frame clones, and not every one. The data contain some 670,000 clones, over 80% of them seen just once; the ten biggest clones take up roughly 0.25%. Germline V lookup: CDR1 LNHDA, CDR2 SQIVND (reference sequence). The CDR3 length is 13 residues. V dropped 3 bases and J dropped 1 base, with 6 bases sitting between them. About this clone: Other DNA sequences in the sample encode the same CDR3.

What was sequenced was peripheral blood. V and J are TRBV19 and TRBJ1-1; tentative D call: TRBD1 (5 bases). The TCR comes from a young woman with acute or convalescent COVID-19. The CDR3 DNA is TGTGCCAGTAGTATTCAGGGGAACACTGAAGCTTTCTTT. Protein product: CASSIQGNTEAFF.